This TCR beta chain was sequenced in a study of response to subunit inactivated influenza vaccine. The junction had 5 bases not matched to a gene; V was cut back by 6 bases and J by 7 bases. In germline, CDR1 is ENHRY, CDR2 SYGVKD. The CDR3 has 12 amino acids. From the RT-PCR reads, TCRdb called clonotypes with MiXCR, one entry per CDR3 protein. The repertoire holds under 750,000 distinct CDR3 sequences, with approximately 12% as singletons. Study-wide results and limits: Few new T cells, the authors suggested, are recruited by each seasonal influenza vaccination.

This clonotype was seen a handful of times. The antigen remains undetermined. This specimen consisted of PBMCs from blood, obtained on the day of vaccination. The receptor's source is a man over 45 who received an inactivated influenza vaccine. The chain is built from TRBV10-3 and TRBJ1-1; TRBD1 matches 7 bases. CDR3 amino acids: CAISRGDGEAFF. As DNA, the CDR3 is TGTGCCATCAGCAGGGGGGACGGTGAAGCTTTCTTT.